This T cell receptor (beta chain) came from a study of shared clonotypes between healthy human individuals. Deletions cut 0 bases from V and 4 bases from J, with 16 bases between. This CDR3 is built from 16 residues. Germline loops: CDR1 SGHRS, CDR2 YFSETQ. This clone turned up a few times. The protocol was immunoSEQ multiplex PCR, while the TCRdb copy is restricted to in-frame clones and leaves out a portion. The sample lists roughly 1 million clones, around 74% seen once, with roughly 1.4% in the top ten. J is TRBJ2-5 and V is TRBV5-1; no reliable D call. The sample comprised memory CD4+ T cells sorted from blood. Subset noted: CD45RA-negative fraction. The clonotype was recovered from a man between 18 and 35 years old in good health. CDR3 region: CASSLGDGYPVETQYF. CDR3 nucleotides: TGCGCCAGCAGCTTGGGAGACGGGTACCCCGTAGAGACCCAGTACTTC. The entire variable domain, with the rest obtained from reference TRBV5-1 and TRBJ2-5, is as follows: KAGVTQTPRYLIKTRGQQVTLSCSPISGHRSVSWYQQTPGQGLQFLFEYFSETQRNKGNFPGRFSGRQFSNSRSEMNVSTLELGDSALYLCASSLGDGYPVETQYFGPGTRLLVL.